The 26 T cell receptor beta chains below come from one sample, sequenced in a study of blood T cell repertoires in COVID-19. The repertoire was sequenced with immunoSEQ multiplex PCR; TCRdb's copy has only in-frame clones and lacks some. Seen here are fewer than 500,000 clones, around 89% observed once, and the top ten hold 4.3%. The sequencing input was peripheral blood. These receptors originate from a woman aged 30 to 39 with acute or convalescent COVID-19.

This sequence joins TRBV7-2 and TRBJ1-2; D may be TRBD1 (6 bases). Looked up from germline, CDR1 is SGHTA and CDR2 is FQGNSA. The CDR3 extends over 16 amino acids. Trimming stripped 5 bases from V and 0 bases from J, with 16 bases between. CDR3 coding DNA: TGTGCCAGCAGCCCGGGGGGGGGCAGTTCTAACTATGGCTACACCTTC. This codes for CASSPGGGSSNYGYTF. The full variable domain, its missing parts supplied by reference TRBV7-2 and TRBJ1-2, is GAGVSQSPSNKVTEKGKDVELRCDPISGHTALYWYRQSLGQGLEFLIYFQGNSAPDKSGLPSDRFSAERTGGSVSTLTIQRTQQEDSAVYLCASSPGGGSSNYGYTFGSGTRLTVV.

This clone appeared once. The V and J genes are TRBV13 and TRBJ1-2; TRBD1 is a possible D gene (6 bases). The CDR3 totals 13 residues. Looked up from germline, CDR1 is PRHDT and CDR2 is FYEKMQ (reference sequence). The ends were cut back, 5 bases at V and 4 bases at J, with 11 bases in the middle. CDR3 sequence reads: CASSPRGSYGYTF. Here the CDR3 DNA reads TGTGCCAGCAGCCCCAGGGGTAGCTATGGCTACACCTTC.

This clone was counted a single time. The rearrangement joins TRBV6-6 to TRBJ2-5; maybe TRBD1 (7 bases). Germline CDR1 reads MNHNY; CDR2 reads SVGAGI (reference sequence). The length of the CDR3 is 13 residues. V was trimmed by 8 bases and J by 4 bases, leaving 14 bases between them. The CDR3, as DNA: TGTGCCAGCGACTCAGGGGGAGGAGAGACCCAGTACTTC. It yields the protein CASDSGGGETQYF.

This clone was picked up one time. The rearrangement links TRBV2 to TRBJ2-7, with a tentative D call TRBD1 (6 bases). Looked up from germline, CDR1 is SNHLY and CDR2 is FYNNEI. The CDR3 covers 13 residues. Trimming took 1 base from V and 7 from J, leaving 11 bases between them. CDR3 residues: CASSEDRVYEQYF. The DNA of the CDR3 is TGTGCCAGCAGTGAAGACAGGGTCTATGAGCAGTACTTC.

The chain is built from TRBV28 and TRBJ2-7, with D possibly TRBD2 on 6 matching bases. V was shortened by 6 bases and J by 3 bases, with 21 bases between the two germline ends. This CDR3 is 16 amino acids long. Germline V CDR1 and CDR2: MDHEN, SYDVKM. The DNA of the CDR3 is TGTGCCAGCAGGCCCCCCCCGGGGGTTTACAACTACGAGCAGTACTTC. Residues: CASRPPPGVYNYEQYF.

This chain uses TRBV28 with TRBJ1-4; the D gene is possibly TRBD1 (5 bases). Germline loops: CDR1 MDHEN, CDR2 SYDVKM. V lost 2 bases and J lost 1, with 8 bases in between. The CDR3 is 15 amino acids. The DNA of the CDR3 is TGTGCCAGCAGTTTACGCAGGGTAACTAATGAAAAACTGTTTTTT. It specifies CASSLRRVTNEKLFF. Looking up the rest from reference TRBV28 and TRBJ1-4 gives the full variable domain: DVKVTQSSRYLVKRTGEKVFLECVQDMDHENMFWYRQDPGLGLRLIYFSYDVKMKEKGDIPEGYSVSREKKERFSLILESASTNQTSMYLCASSLRRVTNEKLFFGSGTQLSVL.

As DNA, the CDR3 is TGTGCCAGCAGTGACGTGGCAGGAAGGCTCTCTGGGGCCAACGTCCTGACTTTC. As protein: CASSDVAGRLSGANVLTF. The chain combines TRBV6-1 with TRBJ2-6; D is uncertain. Trimming left V 3 bases short and J 0 bases short, with 15 bases between. This CDR3 has 18 amino acids. Germline CDR1 and CDR2: MNHNS and SASEGT.

To note about this clone: A much larger clone lies a single base off, so this may be a read error. The sample carries other DNA sequences with the same CDR3. This chain uses TRBV9 with TRBJ2-5, with D unclear. Trimming pared 0 bases from V and 1 base from J, leaving 4 bases between. CDR3 size: 13 residues. Germline CDR1 SGDLS, CDR2 YYNGEE. This CDR3 is CASSVGGQETQYF. DNA for the CDR3: TGTGCCAGCAGCGTAGGAGGCCAAGAGACCCAGTACTTC.

The chain links TRBV10-2 to TRBJ1-3; perhaps TRBD1 as D (5 bases). Trimming cost V 6 bases and J 3 bases, with 15 bases left between them. Germline-derived CDR1 and CDR2 are WSHSY and SAAADI. The CDR3 is made up of 15 amino acids. DNA of the CDR3: TGCGCCAGCAGAACCGGCCGACAGAGTGGAAACACCATATATTTT. This gives the protein CASRTGRQSGNTIYF.

This chain connects TRBV5-1 to TRBJ1-4, with 10 bases fitting TRBD1. The germline CDR1 and CDR2 sequences are SGHRS and YFSETQ. The CDR3 length is 16 residues. V was pared by 6 bases and J by 5 bases, with 10 bases of the junction left unmatched. The chain's CDR3 is CASNPGTGALNEKLFF. The CDR3 nucleotides read TGCGCCAGCAACCCCGGGACAGGGGCCCTCAATGAAAAACTGTTTTTT.

This rearrangement joins TRBV30 to TRBJ2-5, with 12 nucleotides matching TRBD2. V lost 8 bases to trimming and J lost 3 bases; unmatched junction nucleotides: 7. The CDR3 totals 14 residues. CDR1 is GTSNPN, CDR2 SVGIG, per germline (reference sequence). The CDR3 sequence: CAGSSGGAKETQYF. The CDR3 DNA follows: TGTGCCGGATCTAGCGGGGGGGCCAAAGAGACCCAGTACTTC.

The gene calls are TRBV27 and TRBJ2-7; TRBD1 is a possible D gene (6 bases). The length of the CDR3 is 17 residues. CDR1 MNHEY and CDR2 SMNVEV come from the germline V gene (reference sequence). V lost 6 bases and J 2 bases, leaving 23 bases between the germline ends. The CDR3 DNA sequence: TGTGCCAGCAGCCCCACCGCCCCGACGGGGACAACCTACGAGCAGTACTTC. Amino acids: CASSPTAPTGTTYEQYF.

The J gene is TRBJ2-5, the V gene TRBV24-1, with 7 bases that match TRBD2. The CDR3 has 17 amino acids. From germline, CDR1 is KGHDR and CDR2 SFDVKD. Losses at the gene ends were 2 bases for V and 2 bases for J; bases not matched to a gene: 10. CDR3 protein: CATSDSDRSRGQETQYF. CDR3 in DNA: TGTGCCACCAGTGATTCCGACCGGTCGCGGGGGCAAGAGACCCAGTACTTC.

The chain combines TRBV6-4 with TRBJ2-2; TRBD1 aligns across 8 bases. There are 15 residues in the CDR3. The V and J ends lost 3 bases and 6 bases, in that order; junction bases with no gene match: 6. Germline V gene lookup returns CDR1 MRHNA and CDR2 SNTAGT. CDR3 sequence (DNA): TGTGCCAGCAGTGAGACCCAGGGGGCCTCCGGGGAGCTGTTTTTT. It yields the protein CASSETQGASGELFF.

The J gene is TRBJ2-3, the V gene TRBV6-5; tentatively, D is TRBD2 (5 bases). V lost 4 bases and J lost 1, with 15 bases in between. The CDR3 spans 16 residues. Germline CDR1 is MNHEY and CDR2 is SVGAGI. CDR3 nucleotide sequence: TGTGCCAGCAGTTCCGATGGACTCTCCCGCACAGATACGCAGTATTTT. As protein: CASSSDGLSRTDTQYF.

The chain carries TRBV7-6 and TRBJ2-5; 9 nucleotides agree with TRBD1. V gave up 4 bases and J gave up 3 bases; unmatched junction bases: 0. CDR3 size: 13 residues. CDR1 and CDR2 (germline): SGHVS, FNYEAQ. DNA of the CDR3: TGTGCCAGCAGCTGGGACAGGGAAGAGACCCAGTACTTC. Translating it yields CASSWDREETQYF.

The V call is TRBV30, the J call TRBJ1-4, with D unclear. The V end lost 8 bases, the J end lost 0 bases, and 13 bases lay between the germline ends. The V gene's germline CDR1 is GTSNPN and CDR2 SVGIG (reference sequence). This CDR3 has 14 residues. The CDR3 DNA reads TGTGCCCGAGAAGACACTGCAACTAATGAAAAACTGTTTTTT. This gives the protein CAREDTATNEKLFF.

The chain uses TRBV9 and TRBJ2-7, with 9 bases lining up with TRBD1. The CDR3 totals 15 residues. The ends lost 0 bases at V and 2 bases at J; junction bases unmatched: 3. CDR1 is SGDLS and CDR2 is YYNGEE in the germline V gene. The chain's CDR3 is CASSVGDRATYEQYF. The CDR3 coding sequence is TGTGCCAGCAGCGTAGGGGACAGGGCTACCTACGAGCAGTACTTC.

The chain joins TRBV18 to TRBJ2-1, with 7 bases fitting TRBD1. The CDR3 is 15 residues long. Germline-derived CDR1 and CDR2 are KGHSH and LQKENI. Trimming removed 6 bases from V and 0 bases from J; junction bases left unmatched: 5. This chain's CDR3 is CASSPDRSSYNEQFF. CDR3 DNA sequence: TGTGCCAGCTCCCCGGACAGGAGCTCCTACAATGAGCAGTTCTTC.

V gene TRBV9 combines with J gene TRBJ2-7, with D unresolved. This CDR3 has 14 residues. Trimming cost V 0 bases and J 2 bases, with 9 bases left between them. The germline gives CDR1 SGDLS, CDR2 YYNGEE. The CDR3 protein is CASSVDPRTYEQYF. For the CDR3, the DNA is TGTGCCAGCAGCGTAGATCCCAGAACCTACGAGCAGTACTTC.

The J gene is TRBJ1-1, the V gene TRBV5-1; D gene uncertain. This CDR3 contains 14 residues. Trimming took off 1 base at V and 5 bases at J, with 12 bases between the two ends. The germline gives CDR1 SGHRS, CDR2 YFSETQ. Here the CDR3 DNA reads TGCGCCAGCAGCTTGCGACCACCCGGGACTGAAGCTTTCTTT. It yields the protein CASSLRPPGTEAFF.

The genes are TRBV5-4 and TRBJ1-4; D possibly corresponds to TRBD1 (6 bases). CDR1 and CDR2 (germline): SGHNT, YYREEE (reference sequence). V lost 2 bases, J lost 7 bases, and 21 bases lay in between. The CDR3 consists of 17 residues. The CDR3 sequence: CASSLQLEQGGREKLFF. DNA for the CDR3: TGTGCCAGCAGCTTACAACTTGAACAGGGCGGCCGTGAAAAACTGTTTTTT.

V and J are TRBV4-2 and TRBJ1-4; D is uncertain. Trimming cost V 4 bases and J 10 bases, with 10 bases left between them. CDR3 length equals 12 residues. CDR1 is LGHNA and CDR2 is YNFKEQ in the germline V gene. The chain's CDR3 is CASSPSFGKLFF. The CDR3 DNA is TGTGCCAGCAGCCCTAGTTTTGGAAAACTGTTTTTT.

The chain links TRBV6-1 to TRBJ2-2; 12 nucleotides line up with TRBD2. Germline assignment: CDR1 MNHNS and CDR2 SASEGT. The CDR3 loop spans 16 amino acids. Unmatched junction bases numbered 4, after V lost 3 bases and J lost 5 bases. The CDR3 nucleotides are TGTGCCAGCAGTGATGCTAGCGGGGGGGCAACCGGGGAGCTGTTTTTT. Its protein is CASSDASGGATGELFF.

V and J are TRBV7-3 and TRBJ1-5; 9 nucleotides match TRBD1. The V segment lost 5 bases and the J segment 5 bases; nucleotides outside the gene matches: 7. The germline V gene has CDR1 SGHTA and CDR2 FQGTGA. CDR3 length equals 15 residues. The CDR3: CASSPTGGGDQPQHF. The CDR3 bases are TGTGCCAGCAGCCCTACAGGGGGCGGCGATCAGCCCCAGCATTTT.

The genes are TRBV6-5 and TRBJ1-1; maybe TRBD1 (5 bases). Trimming stripped 0 bases from V and 5 bases from J, with 13 bases between. The CDR3 is 15 residues long. Germline CDR1 reads MNHEY; CDR2 reads SVGAGI. The CDR3 DNA sequence: TGTGCCAGCAGTTACTCTAATGGGGCACCTACTGAAGCTTTCTTT. It yields the protein CASSYSNGAPTEAFF.